This TCR beta chain was captured by sequencing in a study of blood T cell repertoires in COVID-19. For the study at large: Spain, Italy and the United States supplied samples that represented acute and convalescent COVID-19. PBMCs, B-cell-depleted T cells, or T cells provided the cDNA or gDNA that made up the material.

Methods used by the authors: Reference gene primer amplification in the assay estimated nucleated cell counts. Assay: immunoSEQ multiplex PCR; the TCRdb copy retains only in-frame clones and omits some. V and J calls and clone size are copied from that table; D and trimming were computed from the DNA. The sample contains 250,000 to 300,000 clones, less than 85% of which appear only once. Germline assignment: CDR1 SGHDT and CDR2 YYEEEE. CDR3 length: 12 residues. Deletions cut 0 bases from V and 8 bases from J, with 8 bases between. V and J are TRBV5-6 and TRBJ1-2, with D uncertain. The sample taken for sequencing was peripheral blood. This TCR came from a woman aged 18 to 35 with acute or convalescent COVID-19. The DNA for the CDR3 is TGTGCCAGCAGCTTGGCCGACACGGGCTACACCTTC. It yields the protein CASSLADTGYTF.